The 20 T cell receptor beta chains presented below share a single source sample, sequenced in a study of CD4 T cells in relation to SARS-CoV-2 and coronaviruses. The protocol was immunoSEQ multiplex PCR, while the TCRdb copy is restricted to in-frame clones and leaves out a portion. The table has more than 55,000 clones, 86% seen once; the top ten hold around 1.5%. Unexposed donor CD4+ T cells date from about 2011-2018, before the COVID-19 pandemic. Sequenced material: memory CD4+ T cells from PBMCs. The receptors come from a human donor in good health.

The genes are TRBV23-1 and TRBJ2-3, with D tentatively TRBD1 (5 bases). TRBV23-1 is filed as an ORF, its function uncertain. With 1 base removed from V and 3 bases from J, the gap between germline ends came to 17 bases. The CDR3 extends over 17 amino acids. This CDR3 is CASSQWPGQGVTDTQYF. The CDR3 DNA reads as TGCGCCAGCAGTCAATGGCCTGGGCAGGGTGTGACAGATACGCAGTATTTT.

This clone was counted once. Here the CDR3 reads CASRGTGGFGYEQYF. In DNA form, the CDR3 reads TGTGCCAGCAGGGGGACAGGGGGCTTCGGCTACGAGCAGTACTTC. The chain couples TRBV6-5 to TRBJ2-7; 12 bases line up with TRBD1. CDR3 size: 15 residues. Germline V gives CDR1 MNHEY, CDR2 SVGAGI. The V gene end was trimmed by 6 bases and the J gene end by 3 bases; junction bases not matched to a gene: 6.

Only a few counts were recorded for this clone. The gene calls are TRBV7-9 and TRBJ1-1; D gene ambiguous. The length of the CDR3 is 15 residues. CDR1 SEHNR and CDR2 FQNEAQ come from the germline V gene (reference sequence). The ends were cut back, 5 bases at V and 6 bases at J, with 19 bases in the middle. The CDR3 reads CASSPAEKILPEAFF. For the CDR3, the DNA is TGTGCCAGCAGCCCGGCCGAGAAGATTCTCCCTGAAGCTTTCTTT.

The chain employs TRBV6-1 and TRBJ2-5, with 10 bases fitting TRBD2. This CDR3 is 22 amino acids long. Germline loops: CDR1 MNHNS, CDR2 SASEGT. The V segment lost 1 base and the J segment 3 bases; nucleotides outside the gene matches: 23. The CDR3: CASSEGSWWLAGVGPGEETQYF. The CDR3 bases are TGTGCCAGCAGTGAAGGGTCATGGTGGCTAGCGGGAGTGGGGCCGGGGGAAGAGACCCAGTACTTC.

This chain joins TRBV20-1 and TRBJ1-1; the D is unclear. The CDR3 runs to 14 residues. Trimming removed 3 bases from V and 0 bases from J, with 11 bases in between. The V gene's germline CDR1 is DFQATT and CDR2 SNEGSKA (reference sequence). The CDR3 loop is CSASPAVMNTEAFF. Written as DNA, the CDR3 is TGCAGTGCTAGTCCGGCAGTGATGAACACTGAAGCTTTCTTT.

The V and J genes are TRBV6-5 and TRBJ2-7, with D maybe TRBD2 (7 bases). Trimming cost V 6 bases and J 0 bases, with 15 bases left between them. The CDR3 totals 15 residues. Germline CDR1 and CDR2: MNHEY and SVGAGI. CDR3 DNA: TGTGCCAGCAGAAAAGGGGAGGGGGGCTCCTACGAGCAGTACTTC. Translating it yields CASRKGEGGSYEQYF.

This chain uses TRBV12-2 with TRBJ1-2. TRBV12-2 is annotated as a pseudogene. CDR3 length equals 14 residues. The chain's CDR3 is CASTMGGFDYGYTF. The CDR3 DNA reads TGTGCAAGTACCATGGGGGGGTTCGACTATGGCTACACCTTC.

J is TRBJ2-4 and V is TRBV4-1, with 10 bases matching TRBD2. Germline-derived CDR1 and CDR2 are MGHRA and YSYEKL. The CDR3 is 18 amino acids. V lost 3 bases to trimming and J lost 0 bases; unmatched junction nucleotides: 8. DNA of the CDR3: TGCGCCAGCAGCCACCAGCGGGAGGGCCTGGTAGCCAAAAACATTCAGTACTTC. It yields the protein CASSHQREGLVAKNIQYF.

The chain recombines TRBV2 with TRBJ1-1; TRBD1 matches at 7 bases. CDR3 length: 15 residues. V gave up 6 bases and J gave up 1 base; unmatched junction bases: 8. In germline, CDR1 is SNHLY, CDR2 FYNNEI. The CDR3 bases are TGTGCCAGCAGCCTGACGACAGGGAAGAACACTGAAGCTTTCTTT. It encodes CASSLTTGKNTEAFF.

The V and J genes are TRBV25-1 and TRBJ1-5; 9 bases match TRBD1. This CDR3 has 15 residues. Germline CDR1 is MGHDK and CDR2 is SYGVNS. J lost 5 bases, V lost 4 bases, and 6 bases had no gene match. Here the CDR3 reads CASSADRDRDQPQHF. CDR3 coding DNA: TGTGCCAGCAGTGCCGACCGGGACAGGGATCAGCCCCAGCATTTT.

The chain employs TRBV19 and TRBJ2-7; D remains ambiguous. The CDR3 extends over 12 amino acids. Trimming took off 1 base at V and 2 bases at J, with 3 bases between the two ends. Per the germline V gene, CDR1 is LNHDA and CDR2 is SQIVND (reference sequence). The CDR3 is CASSIGPYEQYF. The DNA of the CDR3 is TGTGCCAGTAGTATAGGGCCCTACGAGCAGTACTTC.

V gene TRBV6-5 combines with J gene TRBJ2-3, with 9 bases matching TRBD2. V lost 8 bases and J lost 4; bases outside the gene matches: 4. CDR3 size: 13 residues. The germline V gene has CDR1 MNHEY and CDR2 SVGAGI. The CDR3, as DNA: TGTGCCAGCCGGACTAGCGCAGCAGATACGCAGTATTTT. Encoded protein: CASRTSAADTQYF.

This clone has a single count. V usage is TRBV3-1 (or the pseudogene TRBV3-2) and J usage is TRBJ1-3, with TRBD1 as a possible D gene (5 bases). V gave up 0 bases and J gave up 9 bases, with 12 bases separating them. The CDR3 totals 14 residues. CDR1 is LGHDT, CDR2 YNNKEL, per germline (reference sequence). CDR3 DNA sequence: TGTGCCAGCAGCCAAGATCTCAGGGTTGGCACCATATATTTT. It translates to CASSQDLRVGTIYF.

The chain couples TRBV6-4 to TRBJ2-3, with D perhaps assigned TRBD1 or TRBD2 (7 bases each). This CDR3 comprises 16 residues. Germline V gives CDR1 MRHNA, CDR2 SNTAGT. With 6 bases removed from V and 0 bases from J, the gap between germline ends came to 16 bases. The CDR3, as DNA: TGTGCCAGCAGGGCAAGACAGGGAGGGAGCACAGATACGCAGTATTTT. This codes for CASRARQGGSTDTQYF.

The chain links TRBV19 to TRBJ2-2; D is unclear. CDR1 and CDR2 from the germline V gene are LNHDA and SQIVND (reference sequence). The CDR3 consists of 15 residues. The V end was cut by 3 bases, the J end by 0 bases, with 8 bases between. The CDR3 DNA is TGTGCCAGTAGTATTATAGTTCCGAACACCGGGGAGCTGTTTTTT. It translates to CASSIIVPNTGELFF.

The chain carries TRBV5-1 and TRBJ1-2, with 7 bases that match TRBD1. The V segment lost 4 bases and the J segment 8 bases; nucleotides outside the gene matches: 14. The CDR3 contains 15 residues. CDR1 is SGHRS and CDR2 is YFSETQ in the germline V gene. The CDR3 here is CASSPGYEGGAGYTF. The DNA of the CDR3 is TGCGCCAGCAGCCCGGGGTACGAAGGGGGCGCGGGCTACACCTTC.

CDR3 in DNA: TGTGCCAGCAGCGTAGCGGCAGGCCAAGAGACCCAGTACTTC. It encodes CASSVAAGQETQYF. This chain connects TRBV9 to TRBJ2-5, with D uncertain. The length of the CDR3 is 14 residues. CDR1 and CDR2 (germline): SGDLS, YYNGEE. Trimming removed 0 bases from V and 1 base from J, with 7 bases in between.

This chain joins TRBV7-2 and TRBJ2-1; D perhaps matches TRBD2 (5 bases). V was pared by 0 bases and J by 1 base, with 13 bases between. The CDR3 consists of 17 residues. CDR1 and CDR2 from the germline V gene are SGHTA and FQGNSA. CDR3 nucleotides: TGTGCCAGCAGCTTAGCGGGAGTAAGAAGATCCTACAATGAGCAGTTCTTC. It is translated as CASSLAGVRRSYNEQFF.

This clone showed up just once. This chain links TRBV5-8 with TRBJ2-7; TRBD1 matches 7 bases. There are 13 residues in the CDR3. Germline V gene sequence: CDR1 SGHTS, CDR2 YDEGEE. Trimming removed 5 bases from V and 3 bases from J; junction bases left unmatched: 5. The CDR3 is CASRKGQIYEQYF. The CDR3 DNA reads as TGTGCCAGCAGGAAGGGACAGATCTACGAGCAGTACTTC.

The chain employs TRBV19 and TRBJ1-5; the D gene is possibly TRBD1 (6 bases). The germline V gene has CDR1 LNHDA and CDR2 SQIVND (reference sequence). CDR3 length equals 15 residues. V lost 4 bases and J 6 bases, leaving 16 bases between the germline ends. CDR3 in DNA: TGTGCCAGTAGTAAATTGACAGGTCTGGGTCAGCCCCAGCATTTT. Its protein product is CASSKLTGLGQPQHF.